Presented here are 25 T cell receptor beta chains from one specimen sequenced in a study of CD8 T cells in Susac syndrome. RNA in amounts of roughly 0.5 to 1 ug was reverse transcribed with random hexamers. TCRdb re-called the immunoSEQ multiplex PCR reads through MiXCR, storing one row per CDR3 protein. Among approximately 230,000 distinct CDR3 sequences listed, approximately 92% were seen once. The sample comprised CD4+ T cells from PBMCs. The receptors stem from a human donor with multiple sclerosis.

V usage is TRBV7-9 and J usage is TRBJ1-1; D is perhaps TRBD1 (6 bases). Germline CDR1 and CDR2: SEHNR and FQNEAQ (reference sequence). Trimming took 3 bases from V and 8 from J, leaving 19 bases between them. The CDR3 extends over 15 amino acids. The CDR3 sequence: CASSLVRGQSREAFF. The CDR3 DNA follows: TGTGCCAGCAGCTTGGTTCGGGGACAAAGCCGGGAAGCTTTCTTT.

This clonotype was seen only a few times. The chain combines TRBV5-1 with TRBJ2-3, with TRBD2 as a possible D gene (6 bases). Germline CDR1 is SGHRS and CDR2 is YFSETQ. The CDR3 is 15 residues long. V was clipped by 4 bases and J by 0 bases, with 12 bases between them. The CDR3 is CASSGGVLSTDTQYF. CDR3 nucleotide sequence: TGCGCCAGCAGCGGAGGGGTACTTAGCACAGATACGCAGTATTTT.

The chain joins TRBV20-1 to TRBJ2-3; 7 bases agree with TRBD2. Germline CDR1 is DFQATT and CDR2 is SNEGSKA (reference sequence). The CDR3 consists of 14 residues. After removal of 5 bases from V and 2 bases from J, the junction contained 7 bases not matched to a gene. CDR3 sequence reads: CSASSGNPTDTQYF. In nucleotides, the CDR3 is TGCAGTGCTTCCAGCGGGAACCCCACAGATACGCAGTATTTT.

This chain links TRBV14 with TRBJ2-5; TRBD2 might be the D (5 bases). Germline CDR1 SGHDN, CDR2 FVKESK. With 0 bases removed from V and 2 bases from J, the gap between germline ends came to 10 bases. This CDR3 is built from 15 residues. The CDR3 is CASSQDGRPQETQYF. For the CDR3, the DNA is TGTGCCAGCAGCCAAGATGGGAGACCTCAAGAGACCCAGTACTTC.

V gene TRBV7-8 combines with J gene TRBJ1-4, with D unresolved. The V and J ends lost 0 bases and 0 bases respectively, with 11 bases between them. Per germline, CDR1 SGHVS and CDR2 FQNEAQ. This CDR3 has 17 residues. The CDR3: CASSLARVAPTNEKLFF. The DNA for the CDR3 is TGTGCCAGCAGCTTAGCACGGGTCGCCCCAACTAATGAAAAACTGTTTTTT. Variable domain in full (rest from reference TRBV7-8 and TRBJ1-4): GAGVSQSPRYKVAKRGQDVALRCDPISGHVSLFWYQQALGQGPEFLTYFQNEAQLDKSGLPSDRFFAERPEGSVSTLKIQRTQQEDSAVYLCASSLARVAPTNEKLFFGSGTQLSVL.

CDR3 sequence (DNA): TGTGCCAGCAGTCAAAGGGGACAGCCGAACACTGAAGCTTTCTTT. As protein: CASSQRGQPNTEAFF. The chain joins TRBV3-1 to TRBJ1-1; TRBD1 matches 7 bases. Germline CDR1 reads LGHDT; CDR2 reads YNNKEL (reference sequence). The ends lost 6 bases at V and 1 base at J; junction bases unmatched: 8. CDR3 size: 15 residues.

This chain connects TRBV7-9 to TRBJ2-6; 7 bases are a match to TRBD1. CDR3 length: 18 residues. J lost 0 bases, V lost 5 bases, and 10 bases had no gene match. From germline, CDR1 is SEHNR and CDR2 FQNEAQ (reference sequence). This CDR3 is CASSPGRGIASGANVLTF. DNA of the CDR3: TGTGCCAGCAGCCCAGGCAGGGGGATAGCCTCTGGGGCCAACGTCCTGACTTTC.

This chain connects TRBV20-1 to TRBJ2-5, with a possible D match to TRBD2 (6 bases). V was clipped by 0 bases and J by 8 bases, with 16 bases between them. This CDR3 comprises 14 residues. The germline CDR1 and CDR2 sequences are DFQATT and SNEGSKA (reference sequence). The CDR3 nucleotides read TGCAGTGCTAGAGACCCGCGGGATGGCGATACCCAGTACTTC. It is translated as CSARDPRDGDTQYF.

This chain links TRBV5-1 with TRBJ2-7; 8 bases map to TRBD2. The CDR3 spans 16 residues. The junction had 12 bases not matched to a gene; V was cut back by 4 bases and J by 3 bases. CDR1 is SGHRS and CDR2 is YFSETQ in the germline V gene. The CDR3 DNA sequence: TGCGCCAGCAGCGCGGACAGCGGGAGATCAAACTACGAGCAGTACGTC. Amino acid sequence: CASSADSGRSNYEQYV.

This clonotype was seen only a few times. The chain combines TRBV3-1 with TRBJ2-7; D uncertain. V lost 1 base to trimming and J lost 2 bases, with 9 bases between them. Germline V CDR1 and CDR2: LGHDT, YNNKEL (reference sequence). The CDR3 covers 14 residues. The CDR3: CASSQVAGAYEQYF. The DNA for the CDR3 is TGTGCCAGCAGCCAAGTGGCTGGAGCCTACGAGCAGTACTTC.

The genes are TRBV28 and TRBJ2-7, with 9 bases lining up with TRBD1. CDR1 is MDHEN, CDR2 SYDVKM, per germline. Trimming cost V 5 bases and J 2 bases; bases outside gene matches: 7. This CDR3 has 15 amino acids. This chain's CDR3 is CASSVGQGNTYEQYF. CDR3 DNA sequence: TGTGCCAGCAGTGTTGGACAGGGGAATACCTACGAGCAGTACTTC.

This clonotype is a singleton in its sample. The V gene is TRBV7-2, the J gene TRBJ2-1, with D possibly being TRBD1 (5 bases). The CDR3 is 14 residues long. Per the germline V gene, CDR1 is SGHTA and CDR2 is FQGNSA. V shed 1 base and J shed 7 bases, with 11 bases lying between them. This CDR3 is CASSLGGGLNEQFF. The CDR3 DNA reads TGTGCCAGCAGCTTAGGGGGCGGTTTAAATGAGCAGTTCTTC.

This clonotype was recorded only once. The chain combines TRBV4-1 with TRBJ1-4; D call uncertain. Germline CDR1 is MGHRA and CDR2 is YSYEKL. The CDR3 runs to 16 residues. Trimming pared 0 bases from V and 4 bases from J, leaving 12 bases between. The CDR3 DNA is TGCGCCAGCAGCCAAGATTTAGCACAGCGTAATGAAAAACTGTTTTTT. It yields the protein CASSQDLAQRNEKLFF.

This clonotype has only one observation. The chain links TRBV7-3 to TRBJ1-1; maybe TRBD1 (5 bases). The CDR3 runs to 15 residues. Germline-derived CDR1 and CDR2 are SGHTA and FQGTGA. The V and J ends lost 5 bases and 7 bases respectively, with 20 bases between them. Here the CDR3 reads CASSPAWFQGGEAFF. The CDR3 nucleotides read TGTGCCAGCAGCCCAGCTTGGTTCCAGGGTGGTGAAGCTTTCTTT.

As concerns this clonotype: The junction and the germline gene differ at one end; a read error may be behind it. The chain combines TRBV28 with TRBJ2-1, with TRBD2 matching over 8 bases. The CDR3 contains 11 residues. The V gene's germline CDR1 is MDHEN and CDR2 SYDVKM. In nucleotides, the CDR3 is TGTGCCAGCAGTCCGGGACTAGGAGGCACCTTC. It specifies CASSPGLGGTF.

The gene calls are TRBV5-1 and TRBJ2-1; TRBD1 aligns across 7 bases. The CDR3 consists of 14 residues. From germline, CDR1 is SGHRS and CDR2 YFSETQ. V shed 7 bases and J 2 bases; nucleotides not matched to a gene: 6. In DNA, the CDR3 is TGCGCCAGCCACCCCGGGACAGCCTACAATGAGCAGTTCTTC. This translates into CASHPGTAYNEQFF.

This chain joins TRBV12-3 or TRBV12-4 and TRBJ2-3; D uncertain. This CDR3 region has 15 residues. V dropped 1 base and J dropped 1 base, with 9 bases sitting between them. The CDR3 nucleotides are TGTGCCAGCAGTTTAGGGCTAGACCGCACAGATACGCAGTATTTT. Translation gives CASSLGLDRTDTQYF.

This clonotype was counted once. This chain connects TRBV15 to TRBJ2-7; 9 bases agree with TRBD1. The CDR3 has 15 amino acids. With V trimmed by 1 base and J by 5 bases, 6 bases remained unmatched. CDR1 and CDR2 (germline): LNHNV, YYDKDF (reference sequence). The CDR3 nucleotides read TGTGCCACCAGCAGAGGAACAGGGGGCGCGAACGAGCAGTACTTC. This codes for CATSRGTGGANEQYF.

The CDR3 loop is CSAGGRPRTDTQYF. The DNA for the CDR3 is TGCAGCGCTGGGGGCAGGCCTCGCACAGATACGCAGTATTTT. The J gene is TRBJ2-3, the V gene TRBV29-1, with D perhaps TRBD1 (6 bases). CDR3 size: 14 residues. Germline values: CDR1 SQVTM, CDR2 ANQGSEA. Trimming removed 7 bases at V and 1 base at J, with 15 bases between.

The CDR3 DNA sequence: TGTGCCAGCAATAATAACGGCAGGGTTTACCAGCCCCAGCATTTT. The encoded protein is CASNNNGRVYQPQHF. The V and J genes are TRBV25-1 and TRBJ1-5; D perhaps matches TRBD1 (5 bases). V was cut by 7 bases and J by 7 bases, with 20 bases left in between. CDR1 and CDR2 (germline): MGHDK, SYGVNS. This CDR3 spans 15 amino acids.

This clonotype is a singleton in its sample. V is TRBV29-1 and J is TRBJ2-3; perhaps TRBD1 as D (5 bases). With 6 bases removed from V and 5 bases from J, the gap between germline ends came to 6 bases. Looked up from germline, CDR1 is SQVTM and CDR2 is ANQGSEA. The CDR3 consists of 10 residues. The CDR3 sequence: CSVGRDTQYF. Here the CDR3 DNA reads TGCAGCGTGGGGCGAGATACGCAGTATTTT.

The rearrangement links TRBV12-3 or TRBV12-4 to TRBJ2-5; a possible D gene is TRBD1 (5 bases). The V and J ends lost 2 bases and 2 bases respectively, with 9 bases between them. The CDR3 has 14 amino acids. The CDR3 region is CASSLSREQETQYF. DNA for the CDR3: TGTGCCAGCAGTTTAAGCAGGGAACAAGAGACCCAGTACTTC.

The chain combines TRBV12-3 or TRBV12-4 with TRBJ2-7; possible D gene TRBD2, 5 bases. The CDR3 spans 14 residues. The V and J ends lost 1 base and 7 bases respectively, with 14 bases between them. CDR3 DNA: TGTGCCAGCAGTTTAGGACGGAGGCTACGAGAGCAGTACTTC. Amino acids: CASSLGRRLREQYF.

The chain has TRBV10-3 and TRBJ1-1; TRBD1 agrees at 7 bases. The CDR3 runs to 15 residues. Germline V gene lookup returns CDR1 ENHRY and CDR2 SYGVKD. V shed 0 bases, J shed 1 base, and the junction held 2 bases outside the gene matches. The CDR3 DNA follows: TGTGCCATCAGTGAGTCGCGGACAGGGAACACTGAAGCTTTCTTT. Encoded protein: CAISESRTGNTEAFF.

The CDR3 sequence is CASRPTGTFHTTQYF. The CDR3 DNA sequence: TGTGCCAGCAGACCGACCGGGACGTTCCATACAACCCAGTACTTC. The chain couples TRBV27 to TRBJ2-5; D is possibly TRBD1 or TRBD2 (5 bases each). Trimming pared 6 bases from V and 8 bases from J, leaving 22 bases between. Germline CDR1 is MNHEY and CDR2 is SMNVEV (reference sequence). The CDR3 contains 15 residues.